A selection of T cell receptor beta chains follows, all from one sample in a study of shared clonotypes between healthy human individuals. Profiled with immunoSEQ multiplex PCR; TCRdb holds only in-frame clones, not every one. The repertoire has around 550,000 clones, almost 97% of them found once; the top ten carry approximately 0.06%. The sequenced sample was naive CD4+ T cells sorted from blood. These receptors were taken from a woman aged 25 to 39 in good health. Both conserved end residues are part of each CDR3. Each record gives: V gene, D gene, J gene, clone size, CDR3 DNA, CDR3 protein. A D gene is named only where the DNA matches it firmly. Part of the rows lack a size; the others show once, few, many or a class for expanded clones.

TRBV7-7	NA	TRBJ2-5	NA	TGTGCCAGCAGCATTGGGACTCAAGAGACCCAGTACTTC	CASSIGTQETQYF
TRBV4-1	NA	TRBJ2-2	NA	TGCGCCAGCAGCCAAGACCCGGACACCGGGGAGCTGTTTTTT	CASSQDPDTGELFF
TRBV6-6	NA	TRBJ2-1	once	TGTGCCAGCAGTCCCAGTGGACTTTCCTACAATGAGCAGTTCTTC	CASSPSGLSYNEQFF
TRBV28	TRBD2	TRBJ2-1	NA	TGTGCCAGTCTGGCGGGAGGGCCTGGTGAGCAGTTCTTC	CASLAGGPGEQFF
TRBV2	NA	TRBJ1-3	NA	TGTGCCAGCAGTAATCGCCAGGGCCCTTTTTCTGGAAACACCATATATTTT	CASSNRQGPFSGNTIYF
TRBV7-9	NA	TRBJ1-2	NA	TGTGCCAGCAGTCCACGACAGGCGACTAACTATGGCTACACCTTC	CASSPRQATNYGYTF
TRBV11-2	TRBD1	TRBJ2-5	NA	TGTGCCAGCAGCCCGGGGAAACAGGGGGCTGTAGGAGAGACCCAGTACTTC	CASSPGKQGAVGETQYF
TRBV12-2	NA	TRBJ1-4	NA	TGTGCAAGTCGCTACGAGATAAGAGGGACTAATGAAAAACTGTTTTTT	CASRYEIRGTNEKLFF
TRBV5-5	NA	TRBJ2-2	once	TGTGCCAGCAGCTCGCTGAACACCGGGGAGCTGTTTTTT	CASSSLNTGELFF
TRBV19	NA	TRBJ2-2	NA	TGTGCCAGTACAGGGTACGCCGGGGAGCTGTTTTTT	CASTGYAGELFF
TRBV4-1	TRBD2	TRBJ2-1	NA	TGCGCCAGCAGCCATCCCGGGACTAGCGGAGTTAATGAGCAGTTCTTC	CASSHPGTSGVNEQFF
TRBV5-8	NA	TRBJ2-5	once	TGTGCCAGCAGCTTTCGGTCCTACGGGGGAGTCCAAGAGACCCAGTACTTC	CASSFRSYGGVQETQYF
TRBV5-1	TRBD2	TRBJ2-1	NA	TGCGCCAGCAGCTTACCACTACTAGCGGGGGACAATGAGCAGTTCTTC	CASSLPLLAGDNEQFF
TRBV28	TRBD1	TRBJ1-6	NA	TGTGCCAGCAGTGGTCGACAGGGCAAAAATTCACCCCTCCACTTT	CASSGRQGKNSPLHF
TRBV7-7	TRBD2	TRBJ2-3	NA	TGTGCCAGCAGCCGAGGACTAGCCCAATGGGATACGCAGTATTTT	CASSRGLAQWDTQYF
TRBV11-2	NA	TRBJ1-4	NA	TGTGCCAGCAGCTTAGCTGGTAGCGTTAATGAAAAACTGTTTTTT	CASSLAGSVNEKLFF
TRBV7-2	NA	TRBJ1-2	NA	TGTGCCAGCAGCAGCCGGGACACCGGGTTCGGCTACACCTTC	CASSSRDTGFGYTF